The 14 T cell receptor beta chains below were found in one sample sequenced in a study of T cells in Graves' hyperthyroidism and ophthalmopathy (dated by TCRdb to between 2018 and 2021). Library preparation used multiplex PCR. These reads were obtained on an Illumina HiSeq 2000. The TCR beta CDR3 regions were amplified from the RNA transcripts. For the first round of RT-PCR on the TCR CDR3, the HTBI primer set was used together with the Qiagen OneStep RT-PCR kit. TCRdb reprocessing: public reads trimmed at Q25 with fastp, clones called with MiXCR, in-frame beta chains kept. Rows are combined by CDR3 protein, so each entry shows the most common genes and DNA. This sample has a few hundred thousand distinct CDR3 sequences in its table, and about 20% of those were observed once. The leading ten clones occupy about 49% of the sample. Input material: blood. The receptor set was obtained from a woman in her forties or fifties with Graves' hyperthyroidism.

In DNA, the CDR3 is TGCAGCGTTGAAGCTTGGGGGGTCGAGACGGGACCTTCATACAATGAGCAGTTCTTC. It encodes CSVEAWGVETGPSYNEQFF. The genes are TRBV29-1 and TRBJ2-1; possibly TRBD2 for D (6 bases). The CDR3 is 19 amino acids. Germline V gives CDR1 SQVTM, CDR2 ANQGSEA. Trimming took 1 base from V and 4 from J, leaving 26 bases between them.

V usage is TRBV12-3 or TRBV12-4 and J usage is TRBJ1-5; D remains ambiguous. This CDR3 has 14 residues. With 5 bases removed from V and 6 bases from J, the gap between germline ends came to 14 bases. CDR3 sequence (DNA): TGTGCCAGCAGTGTCTCCACTTCAGGTCAGCCCCAGCATTTT. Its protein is CASSVSTSGQPQHF.

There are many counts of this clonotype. DNA of the CDR3: TGCGCCAGCAGCCGCGGGACAGGGGAGTCAGGAGGCTACACCTTC. This gives the protein CASSRGTGESGGYTF. The rearrangement links TRBV5-1 to TRBJ1-2; 10 bases are a match to TRBD1. The ends lost 4 bases at V and 8 bases at J; junction bases unmatched: 11. Germline V gene sequence: CDR1 SGHRS, CDR2 YFSETQ. This CDR3 is built from 15 residues.

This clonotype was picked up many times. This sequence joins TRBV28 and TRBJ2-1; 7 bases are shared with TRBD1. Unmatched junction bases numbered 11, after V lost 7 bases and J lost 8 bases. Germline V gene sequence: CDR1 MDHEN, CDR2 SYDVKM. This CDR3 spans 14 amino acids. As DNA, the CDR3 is TGTGCCAGCAAATCAGGGACAGCCCGCCATGAGCAGTTCTTC. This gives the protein CASKSGTARHEQFF.

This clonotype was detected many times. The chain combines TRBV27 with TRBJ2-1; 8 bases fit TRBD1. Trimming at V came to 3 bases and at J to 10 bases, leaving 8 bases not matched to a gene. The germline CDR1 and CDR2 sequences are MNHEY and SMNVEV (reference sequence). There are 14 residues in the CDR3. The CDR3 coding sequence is TGTGCCAGCAGTTTTCTCCAGGGGGCTCGGGAGCAGTTCTTC. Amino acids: CASSFLQGAREQFF.

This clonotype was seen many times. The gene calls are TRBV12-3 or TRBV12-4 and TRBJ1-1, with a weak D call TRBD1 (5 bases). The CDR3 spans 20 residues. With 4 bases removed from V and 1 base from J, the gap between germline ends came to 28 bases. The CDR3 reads CASSSSQFSWTGTGNTEAFF. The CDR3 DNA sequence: TGTGCCAGCAGTTCCTCTCAGTTTTCGTGGACCGGGACTGGGAACACTGAAGCTTTCTTT.

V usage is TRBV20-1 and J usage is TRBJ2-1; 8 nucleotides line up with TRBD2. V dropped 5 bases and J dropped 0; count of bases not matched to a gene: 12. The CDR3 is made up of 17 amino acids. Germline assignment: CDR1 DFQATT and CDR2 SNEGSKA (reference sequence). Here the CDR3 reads CSAPNPGAGVSYNEQFF. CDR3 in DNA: TGCAGTGCTCCTAATCCTGGAGCGGGAGTCTCCTACAATGAGCAGTTCTTC.

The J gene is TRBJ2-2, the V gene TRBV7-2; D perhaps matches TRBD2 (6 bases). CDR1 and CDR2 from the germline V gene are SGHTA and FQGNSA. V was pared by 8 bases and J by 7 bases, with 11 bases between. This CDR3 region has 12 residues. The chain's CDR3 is CASSPGDGELFF. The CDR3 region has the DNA TGTGCCAGCTCCCCGGGAGACGGGGAGCTGTTTTTT.

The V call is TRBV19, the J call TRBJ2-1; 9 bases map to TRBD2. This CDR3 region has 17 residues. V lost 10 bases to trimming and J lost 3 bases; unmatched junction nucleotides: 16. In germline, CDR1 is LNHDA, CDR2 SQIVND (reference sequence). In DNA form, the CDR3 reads TGTGCCAACCCACACGCGGGGACTAGCAGATTCTACAATGAGCAGTTCTTC. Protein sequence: CANPHAGTSRFYNEQFF.

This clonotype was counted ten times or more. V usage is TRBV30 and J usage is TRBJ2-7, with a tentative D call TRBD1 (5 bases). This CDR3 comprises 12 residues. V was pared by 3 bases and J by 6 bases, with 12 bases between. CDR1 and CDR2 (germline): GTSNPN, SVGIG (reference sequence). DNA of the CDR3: TGTGCCTGGAGCAAGGGGATCAGCGAGCAGTACTTC. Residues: CAWSKGISEQYF. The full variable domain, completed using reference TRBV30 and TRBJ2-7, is SQTIHQWPATLVQPVGSPLSLECTVEGTSNPNLYWYRQAAGRGLQLLFYSVGIGQISSEVPQNLSASRPQDRQFILSSKKLLLSDSGFYLCAWSKGISEQYFGPGTRLTVT.

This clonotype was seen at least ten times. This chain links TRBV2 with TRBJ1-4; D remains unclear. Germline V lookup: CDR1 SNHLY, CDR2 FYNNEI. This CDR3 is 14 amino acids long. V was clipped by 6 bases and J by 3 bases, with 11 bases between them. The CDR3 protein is CASRWEVANEKLFF. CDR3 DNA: TGTGCCAGCAGGTGGGAGGTGGCTAATGAAAAACTGTTTTTT.

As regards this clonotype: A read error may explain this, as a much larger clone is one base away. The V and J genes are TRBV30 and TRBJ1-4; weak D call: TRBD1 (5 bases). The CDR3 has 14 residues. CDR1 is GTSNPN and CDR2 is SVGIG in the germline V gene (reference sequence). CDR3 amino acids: CAWTKLGDNEKLSF. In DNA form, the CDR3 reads TGTGCCTGGACGAAGCTAGGGGATAATGAAAAACTGTCTTTT.

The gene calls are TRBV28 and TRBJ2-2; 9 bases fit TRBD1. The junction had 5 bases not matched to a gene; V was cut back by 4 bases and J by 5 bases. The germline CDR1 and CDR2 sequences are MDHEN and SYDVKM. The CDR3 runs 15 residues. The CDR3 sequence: CASSSDRGGTGELFF. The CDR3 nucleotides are TGTGCCAGCAGTTCCGACAGGGGGGGGACCGGGGAGCTGTTTTTT.

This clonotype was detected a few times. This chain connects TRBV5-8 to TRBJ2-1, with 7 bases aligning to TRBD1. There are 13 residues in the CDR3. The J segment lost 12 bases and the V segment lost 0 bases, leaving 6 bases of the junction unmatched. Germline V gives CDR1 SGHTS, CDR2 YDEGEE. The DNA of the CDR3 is TGTGCCAGCAGCTTGGATCGGGCAGGGGGGCAGTTCTTC. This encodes CASSLDRAGGQFF.